Listed here are 6 T cell receptor beta chains from one sample, sequenced in a study of shared clonotypes between healthy human individuals. Sequencing used immunoSEQ multiplex PCR; TCRdb keeps in-frame clones, though not all of them. The sample records 450,000 to 600,000 clones, about four fifths being singletons. Sequencing was carried out using PBMCs. The receptors were gathered from a middle-aged woman in good health. Some clones in this sample may be carry-over from other donors' samples.

The chain employs TRBV7-2 and TRBJ2-3; 7 bases line up with TRBD1. The V gene's germline CDR1 is SGHTA and CDR2 FQGNSA. This CDR3 comprises 14 residues. Trimming removed 3 bases from V and 4 bases from J; junction bases left unmatched: 4. The CDR3 region has the DNA TGTGCCAGCAGCTTCGACAGGGTTGCAGATACGCAGTATTTT. Protein product: CASSFDRVADTQYF.

The chain employs TRBV14 and TRBJ2-1; maybe TRBD1 (5 bases). V was cut by 5 bases and J by 1 base, with 15 bases left in between. CDR3 length: 16 amino acids. Germline CDR1 and CDR2: SGHDN and FVKESK. CDR3 bases: TGTGCCAGCAGCGCCCGACAGCAAGTATCCTACAATGAGCAGTTCTTC. Its translation is CASSARQQVSYNEQFF. The whole variable domain, filled in from reference TRBV14 and TRBJ2-1, reads EAGVTQFPSHSVIEKGQTVTLRCDPISGHDNLYWYRRVMGKEIKFLLHFVKESKQDESGMPNNRFLAERTGGTYSTLKVQPAELEDSGVYFCASSARQQVSYNEQFFGPGTRLTVL.

This chain uses TRBV18 with TRBJ2-1; 7 bases agree with TRBD1. The germline gives CDR1 KGHSH, CDR2 LQKENI. This CDR3 spans 14 amino acids. The ends lost 2 bases at V and 8 bases at J; junction bases unmatched: 6. This CDR3 reads CASSPFDRDHEQFF. CDR3 DNA: TGTGCCAGCTCACCATTCGACAGGGATCATGAGCAGTTCTTC.

The rearrangement links TRBV5-6 to TRBJ2-1; D is possibly TRBD2 (6 bases). CDR3 length: 13 residues. Trimming cost V 4 bases and J 8 bases, with 13 bases left between them. Germline CDR1 and CDR2: SGHDT and YYEEEE. The CDR3: CASSPGLRYEQFF. In DNA, the CDR3 is TGTGCCAGCAGCCCGGGACTGCGGTATGAGCAGTTCTTC.

V is TRBV27 and J is TRBJ2-5; D may be TRBD2 (5 bases). This CDR3 has 12 amino acids. The germline V gene has CDR1 MNHEY and CDR2 SMNVEV (reference sequence). V was clipped by 5 bases and J by 11 bases, with 15 bases between them. CDR3 nucleotide sequence: TGTGCCAGCAGTCCCGAGGTGAGGGAGCAGTACTTC. This gives the protein CASSPEVREQYF.

This clone was seen once. V usage is TRBV30 and J usage is TRBJ2-6; no firm D call. Germline V gives CDR1 GTSNPN, CDR2 SVGIG (reference sequence). CDR3 length: 13 amino acids. Trimming cost V 5 bases and J 1 base, with 6 bases left between them. This CDR3 is CAWGSSGANVLTF. CDR3 sequence (DNA): TGTGCCTGGGGATCTTCTGGGGCCAACGTCCTGACTTTC.